The rows below give T cell receptor beta chains drawn from one sample of a study of blood T cell repertoires in COVID-19. TCRdb's copy holds only in-frame clones and misses some; the assay was immunoSEQ multiplex PCR. The table records about 110,000 clones, around 75% of them present only once. The sample taken for sequencing was peripheral blood. The receptors shown here come from a human donor with acute or convalescent COVID-19. The donor label of this sample is uncertain. Both conserved end residues are part of each CDR3. The order of the fields is CDR3 length, V gene, D gene, clone size, J gene, CDR3 protein, CDR3 DNA. The D gene is left open where the match is weak. Only some rows state a clone size, as once, few, many or a class for expanded clones.

>15|TRBV7-9|TRBD1|-|TRBJ2-3
CASSPGQGAADTQYF
TGTGCCAGCAGCCCGGGACAGGGGGCTGCAGATACGCAGTATTTT
>16|TRBV5-1|TRBD2|-|TRBJ2-5
CASSLNGGGALETQYF
TGCGCCAGCAGCTTGAACGGCGGGGGGGCCCTAGAGACCCAGTACTTC
>13|TRBV7-6|-|-|TRBJ1-3
CASSPQNGNTIYF
TGTGCCAGCAGCCCCCAGAACGGGAACACCATATATTTT
>13|TRBV27|-|-|TRBJ1-5
CASSTGGNQPQHF
TGTGCCAGCAGCACGGGGGGCAATCAGCCCCAGCATTTT
>14|TRBV2|TRBD1|few|TRBJ1-6
CASSGQGNSSPLHF
TGTGCCAGCAGTGGACAGGGCAATAGTTCACCCCTCCACTTT
>13|TRBV27|-|-|TRBJ2-1
CASSFPGGGEQFF
TGTGCCAGCAGTTTTCCGGGGGGCGGTGAGCAGTTCTTC
>14|TRBV10-1|-|-|TRBJ1-1
CASSAGQLNTEAFF
TGCGCCAGCAGCGCAGGACAGTTGAACACTGAAGCTTTCTTT
>15|TRBV6-2/TRBV6-3|-|-|TRBJ1-5
CASSITGYSNQPQHF
TGTGCCAGCAGTATTACGGGTTATAGCAATCAGCCCCAGCATTTT
>15|TRBV5-8|-|-|TRBJ1-6
CASSLIPGVVSPLHF
TGTGCCAGCAGCTTAATTCCGGGAGTAGTTTCACCCCTCCACTTT
>14|TRBV2|TRBD1|-|TRBJ1-6
CASRGTAGYSPLHF
TGTGCCAGCAGGGGGACAGCGGGTTATTCACCCCTCCACTTT
>18|TRBV19|TRBD2|once|TRBJ2-2
CASKPGNVAGARTGELFF
TGTGCCAGTAAGCCCGGAAATGTAGCGGGGGCCCGGACCGGGGAGCTGTTTTTT
>16|TRBV9|-|-|TRBJ2-5
CASSVGRQRAQETQYF
TGTGCCAGCAGCGTAGGTAGACAGAGAGCCCAAGAGACCCAGTACTTC
>13|TRBV27|-|-|TRBJ1-5
CASSFQFNQPQHF
TGTGCCAGCAGTTTCCAGTTCAATCAGCCCCAGCATTTT
>16|TRBV18|TRBD1|-|TRBJ2-5
CASSNTGTGYGETQYF
TGTGCCAGCTCCAATACCGGGACAGGGTACGGAGAGACCCAGTACTTC
>16|TRBV19|-|-|TRBJ1-2
CASSLNAGGDLYGYTF
TGTGCCAGTAGCCTCAACGCGGGGGGCGACCTCTATGGCTACACCTTC
>15|TRBV13|-|-|TRBJ1-5
CASSLRTNSNQPQHF
TGTGCCAGCAGCTTAAGGACAAATAGCAATCAGCCCCAGCATTTT
>16|TRBV5-8|TRBD2|-|TRBJ2-1
CAVAAGGTPGYNEQFF
TGTGCCGTCGCGGCGGGGGGAACCCCGGGCTACAATGAGCAGTTCTTC
>15|TRBV6-5|TRBD2|-|TRBJ2-3
CASSVHRGDSDTQYF
TGTGCCAGCAGCGTCCATCGGGGGGACTCAGATACGCAGTATTTT
>15|TRBV23-1|-|-|TRBJ2-3
CASIPREGDADTQYF
TGCGCCAGCATCCCCAGGGAGGGGGACGCAGATACGCAGTATTTT
>14|TRBV5-1|-|-|TRBJ2-3
CASSLGAYEDTQYF
TGCGCCAGCAGCTTGGGGGCTTATGAAGATACGCAGTATTTT
>14|TRBV20-1|TRBD1|once|TRBJ1-6
CSASQGAFGSPLHF
TGCAGTGCTAGTCAGGGGGCGTTTGGTTCACCCCTCCACTTT
>12|TRBV3-1/TRBV3-2|-|-|TRBJ1-2
CASSQGADGYTF
TGTGCCAGCAGCCAGGGGGCCGATGGCTACACCTTC
>14|TRBV6-1|-|-|TRBJ1-2
CASSELTGSRGYTF
TGTGCCAGCAGTGAACTAACAGGGTCTCGGGGCTACACCTTC
>16|TRBV5-6|TRBD2|-|TRBJ2-3
CASTLGLAGTSDTQYF
TGTGCCAGCACCCTTGGGCTAGCGGGGACCTCAGATACGCAGTATTTT
>15|TRBV2|TRBD2|-|TRBJ2-3
CASAGLHVGADTQYF
TGTGCCAGCGCGGGACTACATGTAGGTGCAGATACGCAGTATTTT
>15|TRBV2|-|-|TRBJ1-5
CASSEGPASNQPQHF
TGTGCCAGCAGTGAAGGCCCCGCGAGCAATCAGCCCCAGCATTTT
>13|TRBV29-1|TRBD1|-|TRBJ2-1
CSVSKGAYLEQFF
TGCAGCGTTTCGAAGGGGGCGTATCTTGAGCAGTTCTTC
>15|TRBV2|TRBD1|-|TRBJ1-5
CASTRQGTSNQPQHF
TGTGCCAGCACCCGACAGGGGACCAGCAATCAGCCCCAGCATTTT
>18|TRBV3-1/TRBV3-2|TRBD2|once|TRBJ2-3
CASSHPAGTSSSTDTQYF
TGTGCCAGCAGCCACCCCGCCGGGACTAGCTCTAGCACAGATACGCAGTATTTT
>15|TRBV2|-|few|TRBJ2-5
CASSGRIAGQETQYF
TGTGCCAGCAGTGGCAGAATAGCTGGACAAGAGACCCAGTACTTC
>12|TRBV9|-|few|TRBJ2-3
CASSRGTDTQYF
TGTGCCAGCAGCCGGGGCACAGATACGCAGTATTTT
>18|TRBV4-2|-|-|TRBJ1-5
CASSQGRTDLYSNQPQHF
TGTGCCAGCAGCCAGGGCCGGACAGATCTTTATAGCAATCAGCCCCAGCATTTT
>16|TRBV29-1|TRBD1|-|TRBJ1-2
CSVDNRDRDGGRGYTF
TGCAGCGTTGACAACCGGGACAGGGATGGCGGTCGTGGCTACACCTTC
>14|TRBV6-5|-|few|TRBJ1-5
CASRPDPRGQPQHF
TGTGCCAGCAGACCCGACCCAAGAGGCCAGCCCCAGCATTTT
>13|TRBV7-7|-|-|TRBJ2-7
CASSLDPAYEQYF
TGTGCCAGCAGCTTAGATCCTGCGTACGAGCAGTACTTC
>15|TRBV30|-|-|TRBJ1-4
CAWTATDGNNEKLFF
TGTGCCTGGACCGCAACGGACGGGAATAATGAAAAACTGTTTTTT
>14|TRBV27|TRBD1|-|TRBJ1-3
CASGRQGAGNTIYF
TGTGCCAGCGGGAGACAGGGGGCAGGAAACACCATATATTTT
>14|TRBV11-2|TRBD1|-|TRBJ2-1
CASSYVGTVNEQFF
TGTGCCAGCAGCTACGTCGGGACAGTCAATGAGCAGTTCTTC
>18|TRBV27|TRBD2|few|TRBJ2-5
CASSLWDNGGGPEETQYF
TGTGCCAGCAGTTTATGGGACAATGGCGGGGGGCCAGAAGAGACCCAGTACTTC
>14|TRBV7-2|TRBD2|once|TRBJ2-1
CASTPASGGGEQFF
TGTGCCAGCACCCCCGCTAGCGGGGGCGGCGAGCAGTTCTTC
>14|TRBV6-1|TRBD2|-|TRBJ2-5
CASSESSGGATQYF
TGTGCCAGCAGTGAGTCGAGCGGGGGGGCGACCCAGTACTTC
>17|TRBV11-2|TRBD2|-|TRBJ2-1
CASSLAKGGTSTNEQFF
TGTGCCAGCAGCTTAGCCAAAGGGGGGACTAGCACCAATGAGCAGTTCTTC
>16|TRBV11-2|TRBD1|-|TRBJ1-2
CASSSPTGARNYGYTF
TGTGCCAGCAGCTCCCCGACAGGGGCAAGGAACTATGGCTACACCTTC
>14|TRBV20-1|-|-|TRBJ1-6
CSASGRGKVSPLHF
TGCAGTGCTAGTGGGAGAGGGAAAGTCTCACCCCTCCACTTT
>15|TRBV25-1|TRBD1|-|TRBJ2-5
CASSEPDRLQETQYF
TGTGCCAGCAGTGAGCCGGACAGGCTCCAAGAGACCCAGTACTTC
>14|TRBV19|-|many|TRBJ1-1
CASSVLQGNTEAFF
TGTGCCAGTAGTGTTCTACAGGGGAACACTGAAGCTTTCTTT
>13|TRBV4-1|-|-|TRBJ1-4
CASSLLTGEKLFF
TGCGCCAGCAGCCTCCTCACAGGGGAAAAACTGTTTTTT
>15|TRBV9|TRBD2|-|TRBJ2-7
CASSEGLAGAYEQYF
TGTGCCAGCAGCGAAGGACTAGCGGGGGCCTACGAGCAGTACTTC
>16|TRBV20-1|TRBD1|few|TRBJ1-6
CSASRGERTGDSPLHF
TGCAGTGCTAGTCGGGGGGAGAGGACAGGGGATTCACCCCTCCACTTT
>12|TRBV28|TRBD1|-|TRBJ1-4
CASTPGGEKLFF
TGTGCCAGTACCCCAGGGGGTGAAAAACTGTTTTTT
>13|TRBV7-9|-|-|TRBJ1-6
CASVQGKGSPLHF
TGTGCCAGCGTACAGGGCAAAGGATCACCCCTCCACTTT
>15|TRBV5-1|-|-|TRBJ2-2
CASSIIQGDTGELFF
TGCGCCAGCAGCATAATACAGGGTGACACCGGGGAGCTGTTTTTT
>15|TRBV4-2|-|few|TRBJ2-3
CASSQEAGFIDTQYF
TGTGCCAGCAGCCAAGAGGCGGGGTTCATAGATACGCAGTATTTT
>14|TRBV27|-|-|TRBJ1-2
CASSLKGEGYGYTF
TGTGCCAGCAGTTTAAAAGGGGAGGGCTATGGCTACACCTTC
>13|TRBV30|-|-|TRBJ2-4
CAWDQTGLGIQYF
TGTGCCTGGGACCAAACAGGTTTGGGCATTCAGTACTTC